What follows are 11 T cell receptor beta chains derived from one specimen sequenced in a study of cytomegalovirus exposure and HLA in healthy donors. 60 Vbeta and 13 Jbeta primers were used in PCR. The table came from immunoSEQ multiplex PCR; TCRdb's copy has only in-frame clones and leaves some out. The table includes some 180,000 clones, 77% detected once. Sequences were obtained from PBMCs. These receptors originate from a man between 18 and 35 years old in good health and CMV-seronegative.

J is TRBJ2-5 and V is TRBV19; TRBD1 matches 8 bases. The CDR3 is 12 residues long. CDR1 is LNHDA, CDR2 SQIVND, per germline (reference sequence). V was clipped by 9 bases and J by 1 base; unmatched bases: 1. The CDR3, as DNA: TGTGCCAGCAGGGGGCCCCAAGAGACCCAGTACTTC. The encoded protein is CASRGPQETQYF.

The rearrangement joins TRBV4-3 to TRBJ1-5; unclear D gene. CDR1 LGHNA and CDR2 YSLEER come from the germline V gene. With 0 bases removed from V and 6 bases from J, the gap between germline ends came to 6 bases. The CDR3 totals 13 residues. The CDR3 here is CASSQDRGQPQHF. CDR3 nucleotides: TGCGCCAGCAGCCAAGATCGGGGTCAGCCCCAGCATTTT.

This clone showed up just once. The J gene is TRBJ2-3, the V gene TRBV7-9; D unclear. The CDR3 runs to 15 residues. Germline V gene data show CDR1 as SEHNR and CDR2 as FQNEAQ (reference sequence). V was clipped by 1 base and J by 1 base, with 9 bases between them. The CDR3 region is CASSLVSSGTDTQYF. CDR3 nucleotides: TGTGCCAGCAGCTTAGTCTCTTCAGGCACAGATACGCAGTATTTT. Full variable domain (remainder filled in from reference TRBV7-9 and TRBJ2-3): DTGVSQNPRHKITKRGQNVTFRCDPISEHNRLYWYRQTLGQGPEFLTYFQNEAQLEKSRLLSDRFSAERPKGSFSTLEIQRTEQGDSAMYLCASSLVSSGTDTQYFGPGTRLTVL.

This chain joins TRBV5-4 and TRBJ1-2; D uncertain. The V end was cut by 2 bases, the J end by 8 bases, with 10 bases between. Germline lookup yields CDR1 SGHNT and CDR2 YYREEE (reference sequence). This CDR3 is 12 amino acids long. The CDR3 loop is CASSFGGFGYTF. DNA of the CDR3: TGTGCCAGCAGCTTTGGTGGCTTCGGCTACACCTTC.

Here the CDR3 DNA reads TGCGCCAGCGGCGGCGGCGGGGGATACAATGAGCAGTTCTTC. The encoded protein is CASGGGGGYNEQFF. The rearrangement links TRBV5-1 to TRBJ2-1; 7 bases are shared with TRBD2. The junction had 8 bases not matched to a gene; V was cut back by 7 bases and J by 4 bases. The CDR3 is made up of 14 amino acids. Germline CDR1 is SGHRS and CDR2 is YFSETQ. The variable domain in full, with the rest retrieved from reference TRBV5-1 and TRBJ2-1, is KAGVTQTPRYLIKTRGQQVTLSCSPISGHRSVSWYQQTPGQGLQFLFEYFSETQRNKGNFPGRFSGRQFSNSRSEMNVSTLELGDSALYLCASGGGGGYNEQFFGPGTRLTVL.

The gene calls are TRBV5-1 and TRBJ2-1; 14 nucleotides match TRBD2. Germline assignment: CDR1 SGHRS and CDR2 YFSETQ. Trimming took 3 bases from V and 1 from J; bases not matched to a gene: 9. The CDR3 has 19 residues. The CDR3 is CASSYSGLAGVFSYNEQFF. The CDR3 nucleotides read TGCGCCAGCAGCTACTCGGGACTAGCGGGAGTTTTTTCCTACAATGAGCAGTTCTTC.

CDR3 amino acids: CAWRRTGAEAFF. The CDR3 coding sequence is TGTGCCTGGAGGAGGACAGGGGCTGAAGCTTTCTTT. V gene TRBV30 combines with J gene TRBJ1-1; 9 bases agree with TRBD1. Germline loops: CDR1 GTSNPN, CDR2 SVGIG (reference sequence). V lost 3 bases and J lost 6; bases outside the gene matches: 2. This CDR3 contains 12 residues.

The chain combines TRBV6-5 with TRBJ2-7, with D possibly matching TRBD2 (5 bases). Trimming removed 8 bases from V and 4 bases from J, with 12 bases in between. Germline CDR1 reads MNHEY; CDR2 reads SVGAGI. This CDR3 spans 12 amino acids. The CDR3 loop is CASQGLPYEQYF. Written as DNA, the CDR3 is TGTGCCAGCCAAGGACTCCCTTACGAGCAGTACTTC.

This chain uses TRBV25-1 with TRBJ2-7; 7 bases map to TRBD2. J gave up 3 bases and V 1 base, and 3 bases lay outside the gene matches. This CDR3 region has 14 residues. In germline, CDR1 is MGHDK, CDR2 SYGVNS. The CDR3 sequence: CASSESGRVYEQYF. The CDR3 nucleotides read TGTGCCAGCAGTGAATCAGGGAGGGTCTACGAGCAGTACTTC.

This clone came up a few times. CDR3 protein: CAYKGLAGPSREQYF. The CDR3 nucleotides read TGTGCCTATAAGGGCCTAGCGGGACCCTCAAGGGAGCAGTACTTC. The chain carries TRBV30 and TRBJ2-7; TRBD2 matches at 9 bases. Germline V lookup: CDR1 GTSNPN, CDR2 SVGIG (reference sequence). CDR3 length equals 15 residues. Germline trimming cut 7 bases from V and 7 bases from J; bases unmatched to any gene: 17.

This clone was seen more than once but under ten times. The chain links TRBV11-2 to TRBJ2-7; the D is unclear. V was clipped by 0 bases and J by 5 bases, with 5 bases between them. The germline V gene has CDR1 SGHAT and CDR2 FQNNGV. The CDR3 covers 12 residues. DNA for the CDR3: TGTGCCAGCAGCTTAGATCGCGACGAGCAGTACTTC. Protein: CASSLDRDEQYF.